A selection of T cell receptor beta chains follows, all from one sample in a study of cytomegalovirus exposure and HLA in healthy donors. The method was immunoSEQ multiplex PCR; TCRdb's version includes in-frame clones alone and lacks a portion of them. The profile shows 210,000 or so clones, over 65% of them singletons. Sequencing used PBMCs. These receptors came from a human donor in good health. The CDR3 runs from the conserved cysteine through the conserved F or W. A D gene is named only where the DNA matches it firmly. The listing skips clone size in some rows; elsewhere it reads once, few, many or a size class.

d_call | j_call | v_call | clone_size | cdr3_aa | cdr3_nt
TRBD2 | TRBJ2-3 | TRBV27 | - | CASTLYGTSGRTSTDTQYF | TGTGCCAGCACCCTGTATGGGACTAGCGGGAGGACTAGCACAGATACGCAGTATTTT
- | TRBJ1-3 | TRBV5-1 | - | CASSLRNDTGVESAIYF | TGCGCCAGCAGCTTAAGGAACGACACAGGAGTGGAAAGCGCCATATATTTT
TRBD1 | TRBJ1-1 | TRBV2 | - | CASSTGGGSGNTEAFF | TGTGCCAGCAGTACAGGGGGCGGTTCGGGGAACACTGAAGCTTTCTTT
TRBD2 | TRBJ2-3 | TRBV5-1 | - | CASSPGTSLPDTQYF | TGCGCCAGCAGCCCCGGGACTAGCCTTCCAGATACGCAGTATTTT
- | TRBJ2-7 | TRBV28 | - | CASSLTRLTYEQYF | TGTGCCAGCAGTTTAACGAGATTGACCTACGAGCAGTACTTC
- | TRBJ2-3 | TRBV6-5 | - | CASKVSGNSQDTQYF | TGTGCCAGCAAGGTGTCGGGGAACTCCCAGGATACGCAGTATTTT
TRBD2 | TRBJ2-5 | TRBV5-1 | - | CASSVGTSGPQETQYF | TGCGCCAGCAGCGTGGGGACTAGCGGACCTCAAGAGACCCAGTACTTC
- | TRBJ2-2 | TRBV7-8 | - | CASSFGLRANTGELFF | TGTGCCAGCAGCTTCGGACTGCGGGCGAACACCGGGGAGCTGTTTTTT
TRBD1 | TRBJ1-2 | TRBV7-9 | - | CASSSGQGAQDGYTF | TGTGCCAGCAGCTCGGGACAGGGGGCCCAGGATGGCTACACCTTC
TRBD1 | TRBJ2-7 | TRBV2 | - | CASSDPGQGAYEQYF | TGTGCCAGCAGTGACCCGGGACAGGGGGCCTACGAGCAGTACTTC
TRBD1 | TRBJ1-2 | TRBV9 | - | CASSATTGGLYGYTF | TGTGCCAGCAGCGCAACAACAGGGGGCCTCTATGGCTACACCTTC
- | TRBJ2-1 | TRBV27 | medium-sized | CASTPLLANNEQFF | TGTGCCAGCACTCCCCTACTAGCAAACAATGAGCAGTTCTTC
- | TRBJ1-1 | TRBV13 | - | CASSLGGGRRNTEAFF | TGTGCCAGCAGCTTAGGTGGGGGCAGGAGGAACACTGAAGCTTTCTTT
TRBD1 | TRBJ1-5 | TRBV5-6 | - | CASSHWGTGKQPQHF | TGTGCCAGCAGCCATTGGGGGACAGGGAAACAGCCCCAGCATTTT
TRBD2 | TRBJ2-7 | TRBV7-2 | - | CASSFSSTSGSSYEQYF | TGTGCCAGCAGCTTCTCCTCTACTAGCGGGTCTTCCTACGAGCAGTACTTC
TRBD2 | TRBJ2-1 | TRBV11-3 | - | CASSLRLAGGGNEQFF | TGTGCCAGCAGCTTACGACTAGCGGGAGGAGGTAATGAGCAGTTCTTC
TRBD2 | TRBJ2-1 | TRBV4-1 | - | CASSQGGTSDEQFF | TGCGCCAGCAGCCAGGGGGGGACTAGCGATGAGCAGTTCTTC
- | TRBJ2-7 | TRBV27 | - | CASRQRGTGGGGLAGRRSYEQYF | TGTGCCAGCAGGCAGCGCGGGACAGGGGGCGGTGGACTAGCGGGTCGCCGCTCCTACGAGCAGTACTTC
- | TRBJ1-4 | TRBV28 | - | CATSFERYNEKLFF | TGTGCCACCTCCTTTGAGAGATACAATGAAAAACTGTTTTTT
TRBD2 | TRBJ2-4 | TRBV2 | once | CASTLGGRNIQYF | TGTGCCAGCACCCTGGGCGGGAGAAACATTCAGTACTTC